Each of the 30 T cell receptor beta chains below was sequenced from the same sample in a study of blood T cells in healthy people across ages. Alongside a J-beta primer mix, a sample-barcoded 5' primer served in a second PCR lasting about 7 to 12 cycles. TCRdb re-derived calls from the 5' RACE reads in MiXCR, one entry per CDR3 protein. The sample yields 550,000 to 650,000 distinct CDR3 sequences, about 27% seen once. These records were also assigned to another study, of T cells of mothers and their children.

Sequencing was done on a sample of blood. These receptors originate from a boy between 2 and 15 years old in good health.

This clonotype has more than one count but fewer than ten. The chain recombines TRBV3-1 with TRBJ1-4; D is uncertain. This CDR3 is 12 amino acids long. Trimming took off 2 bases at V and 10 bases at J, with 8 bases between the two ends. Germline CDR1 reads LGHDT; CDR2 reads YNNKEL (reference sequence). CDR3 region: CASSQSTGKLFF. DNA of the CDR3: TGTGCCAGCAGCCAAAGCACTGGAAAACTGTTTTTT.

There are a few counts of this clonotype. The chain uses TRBV6-6 and TRBJ2-1; D is undetermined. Looked up from germline, CDR1 is MNHNY and CDR2 is SVGAGI (reference sequence). The CDR3 spans 13 residues. V was trimmed by 4 bases and J by 7 bases, leaving 11 bases between them. CDR3 sequence: CASSSKVGNEQFF. The CDR3 nucleotides read TGTGCCAGCAGTTCGAAGGTGGGGAATGAGCAGTTCTTC.

The chain couples TRBV21-1 to TRBJ2-5; the DNA was not compared with TRBD2, the D call given in the table. The DNA end is more similar to TRBJ2-1, so the J call may be wrong. TRBV21-1 is described as a pseudogene. This CDR3 has 18 residues. CDR3 region: CASSKVLLVRSAYNEQFF. The CDR3 DNA is TGTGCCAGCAGCAAAGTGTTGCTAGTTCGATCCGCTTACAATGAGCAGTTCTTC.

This chain joins TRBV7-8 and TRBJ2-1; D not resolved. The DNA end is more similar to TRBJ2-5, so the J call may be wrong. This CDR3 contains 16 residues. Germline V gene lookup returns CDR1 SGHVS and CDR2 FQNEAQ. DNA of the CDR3: TGTGCCAGCAGCCGACGCCAGGACGTAAGGAGAGAGACCCAGTACTTC. Translation: CASSRRQDVRRETQYF.

This clonotype showed up just a few times. V and J are TRBV4-1 and TRBJ2-2; D is perhaps TRBD1 or TRBD2 (6 bases each). This CDR3 has 17 amino acids. Trimming removed 0 bases at V and 1 base at J, with 12 bases between. The V gene's germline CDR1 is MGHRA and CDR2 YSYEKL. CDR3 loop: CASSQDMGGRNTGELFF. CDR3 coding DNA: TGCGCCAGCAGCCAAGATATGGGGGGCCGGAACACCGGGGAGCTGTTTTTT.

In the case of this clonotype: The junction does not match germline at one end; this may be a read error. V is TRBV29-1 and J is TRBJ1-1; D is uncertain. From germline, CDR1 is SQVTM and CDR2 ANQGSEA. The CDR3 contains 15 residues. This CDR3 reads CSVGPSRLLNAEAFF. The CDR3 region has the DNA TGCAGCGTGGGCCCAAGTCGGTTGTTGAACGCTGAAGCTTTCTTT. Full variable domain (remainder filled in from reference TRBV29-1 and TRBJ1-1): SAVISQKPSRDICQRGTSLTIQCQVDSQVTMMFWYRQQPGQSLTLIATANQGSEATYESGFVIDKFPISRPNLTFSTLTVSNMSPEDSSIYLCSVGPSRLLNAEAFFGQGTRLTVV.

This clonotype has just a few counts. The chain uses TRBV5-1 and TRBJ2-1; 9 bases match TRBD1. The J call may be mistaken, given a closer DNA end match to TRBJ2-5. This CDR3 has 15 residues. Germline CDR1 SGHRS, CDR2 YFSETQ. DNA of the CDR3: TGCGCCAGCAGCTCACCACAGGGGGCATTTGAGACCCAGTACTTC. Protein product: CASSSPQGAFETQYF.

This chain joins TRBV12-3 or TRBV12-4 and TRBJ2-3; 8 bases line up with TRBD2. This CDR3 contains 16 residues. V was pared by 6 bases and J by 7 bases, with 15 bases of the junction left unmatched. CDR3 nucleotides: TGTGCCAGCAGCCGCCGGGGAGCGGGGGCCGCCCATACGCAGTATTTT. Translated: CASSRRGAGAAHTQYF.

V gene TRBV12-3 or TRBV12-4 combines with J gene TRBJ2-5; D is ambiguous. The DNA end lines up better with TRBJ2-7; the J call may be wrong. The CDR3 is 15 amino acids. The CDR3 DNA follows: TGTGCCAGCAGTTTAGGTTGGAGACTCTCCTACGAGCAGTACTTC. It translates to CASSLGWRLSYEQYF.

This clonotype was observed a few times. The gene calls are TRBV7-2 and TRBJ1-4; TRBD1 agrees at 7 bases. V shed 5 bases and J 7 bases; nucleotides not matched to a gene: 10. This CDR3 region has 15 residues. Germline CDR1 and CDR2: SGHTA and FQGNSA. Here the CDR3 reads CASSVQGRRSEKLFF. The CDR3, as DNA: TGTGCCAGCAGCGTACAGGGGCGACGGAGTGAAAAACTGTTTTTT.

A word on this clonotype: A junction end diverges from the germline sequence, so it may reflect a read error. J is TRBJ2-1 and V is TRBV20-1; 10 bases agree with TRBD2. Germline lookup yields CDR1 DFQATT and CDR2 SNEGSKA (reference sequence). The CDR3 is 18 amino acids. CDR3: CSARGSSGGYSTYNKQFF. CDR3 in DNA: TGCAGTGCTAGAGGGTCTAGCGGGGGATACTCCACTTACAATAAGCAGTTCTTC.

There are a few counts of this clonotype. The chain recombines TRBV9 with TRBJ2-7; 8 bases are a match to TRBD2. Trimming removed 3 bases from V and 6 bases from J; junction bases left unmatched: 14. Germline V gives CDR1 SGDLS, CDR2 YYNGEE. The CDR3 has 16 amino acids. Here the CDR3 DNA reads TGTGCCAGCAGCGGAGGAGGAGCGGGAGCAAGCCCCGAGCAGTACTTC. Protein product: CASSGGGAGASPEQYF.

This clonotype turned up a few times. This sequence joins TRBV4-1 and TRBJ1-6; D gene ambiguous. Trimming cost V 11 bases and J 5 bases, with 19 bases left between them. Germline V gives CDR1 MGHRA, CDR2 YSYEKL. This CDR3 has 15 amino acids. CDR3 in amino acids: CASRGKPSDNSPLHF. The CDR3 DNA reads as TGCGCCTCCCGAGGGAAGCCGAGTGATAATTCACCCCTCCACTTT.

The chain has TRBV7-9 and TRBJ1-1, with D uncertain. The ends were cut back, 5 bases at V and 3 bases at J, with 16 bases in the middle. Germline lookup yields CDR1 SEHNR and CDR2 FQNEAQ (reference sequence). CDR3 length: 15 amino acids. In DNA, the CDR3 is TGTGCCAGCAGCACCCCAGTGGGAGGCGACACTGAAGCTTTCTTT. Translation: CASSTPVGGDTEAFF.

This rearrangement joins TRBV7-7 to TRBJ2-5, with TRBD1 matching over 11 bases. This CDR3 contains 14 residues. Germline V lookup: CDR1 SSHAT, CDR2 FNYEAQ (reference sequence). J was trimmed by 6 bases and V by 1 base; bases with no gene match: 1. As DNA, the CDR3 is TGTGCCAGCAGCTTAGGGGACAGGGGGAAGACCCAGTACTTC. It codes for CASSLGDRGKTQYF.

This chain links TRBV6-6 with TRBJ1-1; a weak D match, TRBD1 (5 bases). Trimming took 5 bases from V and 4 from J, leaving 11 bases between them. Germline V gene sequence: CDR1 MNHNY, CDR2 SVGAGI (reference sequence). This CDR3 has 13 residues. CDR3 residues: CASSPRDPTEAFF. As DNA, the CDR3 is TGTGCCAGCAGTCCCCGGGACCCCACTGAAGCTTTCTTT.

This chain joins TRBV6-1 and TRBJ1-1, with 8 bases matching TRBD1. The CDR3 covers 14 residues. Trimming at V came to 4 bases and at J to 4 bases, leaving 5 bases not matched to a gene. CDR1 MNHNS and CDR2 SASEGT come from the germline V gene. The CDR3 loop is CASSVITGGTEAFF. The CDR3 DNA reads as TGTGCCAGCAGTGTGATCACAGGGGGCACTGAAGCTTTCTTT.

This clonotype was detected a few times. The rearrangement uses TRBV20-1 and TRBJ2-3; either TRBD1 or TRBD2 may fit D (5 bases each). Germline CDR1 is DFQATT and CDR2 is SNEGSKA (reference sequence). The CDR3 has 14 residues. With 1 base removed from V and 0 bases from J, the gap between germline ends came to 8 bases. This CDR3 is CSARGGYSTDTQYF. CDR3 sequence (DNA): TGCAGTGCTAGAGGGGGGTATAGCACAGATACGCAGTATTTT.

The chain has TRBV29-1 and TRBJ1-1, with 7 bases fitting TRBD1. In germline, CDR1 is SQVTM, CDR2 ANQGSEA. V gave up 4 bases and J gave up 5 bases; unmatched junction bases: 7. The CDR3 runs 13 residues. In DNA, the CDR3 is TGCAGCGTTGGCGCCAGGGGGGAAACTGAAGCTTTCTTT. It specifies CSVGARGETEAFF. The full variable domain, in which reference TRBV29-1 and TRBJ1-1 provide the parts outside the CDR3, is SAVISQKPSRDICQRGTSLTIQCQVDSQVTMMFWYRQQPGQSLTLIATANQGSEATYESGFVIDKFPISRPNLTFSTLTVSNMSPEDSSIYLCSVGARGETEAFFGQGTRLTVV.

The gene calls are TRBV10-3 and TRBJ2-1; TRBD2 matches 12 bases. The CDR3 is 13 amino acids. Losses at the gene ends were 6 bases for V and 10 bases for J; bases not matched to a gene: 4. The V gene's germline CDR1 is ENHRY and CDR2 SYGVKD. CDR3 DNA: TGTGCCATCAGACTCGGACTAGCGGGGGAGCAGTTCTTC. Translating it yields CAIRLGLAGEQFF.

This clonotype was observed a few times. The chain employs TRBV2 and TRBJ1-2; D remains unclear. The germline V and J ends were trimmed by 2 bases and 4 bases, with 5 bases remaining between them. The V gene's germline CDR1 is SNHLY and CDR2 FYNNEI. This CDR3 has 12 amino acids. The CDR3 coding sequence is TGTGCCAGCAGTGAATCGCCCTATGGCTACACCTTC. Residues: CASSESPYGYTF.

The V call is TRBV7-2, the J call TRBJ1-5; the D gene is possibly TRBD1 (6 bases). This CDR3 is 14 amino acids long. The germline V gene has CDR1 SGHTA and CDR2 FQGNSA. Trimming took off 5 bases at V and 5 bases at J, with 13 bases between the two ends. The CDR3 DNA is TGTGCCAGCAGCCGAGGACAGACTTATCAGCCCCAGCATTTT. This translates into CASSRGQTYQPQHF.

The chain carries TRBV29-1 and TRBJ2-1, with D possibly being TRBD1 (6 bases). CDR3 length: 14 residues. V lost 3 bases and J lost 0, with 9 bases in between. Germline assignment: CDR1 SQVTM and CDR2 ANQGSEA. CDR3 DNA sequence: TGCAGCGTTGAGGACAGATTCTCCTACAATGAGCAGTTCTTC. Translated, it gives CSVEDRFSYNEQFF.

This clonotype turned up a few times. V is TRBV6-5 and J is TRBJ2-5; 8 positions agree with TRBD2. The V gene end was trimmed by 6 bases and the J gene end by 5 bases; junction bases not matched to a gene: 5. The germline gives CDR1 MNHEY, CDR2 SVGAGI. The CDR3 is 13 amino acids. In DNA, the CDR3 is TGTGCCAGCAGACGACTAGCGCGGGAGACCCAGTACTTC. Translating it yields CASRRLARETQYF.

This clonotype has just a few counts. The V gene is TRBV13, the J gene TRBJ2-2; 8 bases are a match to TRBD2. Trimming took 5 bases from V and 6 from J; bases not matched to a gene: 8. Germline V gene data show CDR1 as PRHDT and CDR2 as FYEKMQ (reference sequence). This CDR3 has 15 amino acids. CDR3 sequence (DNA): TGTGCCAGCAGCGGTAGCGGGATAGATTCCGGGGAGCTGTTTTTT. Translated: CASSGSGIDSGELFF.

This clonotype was picked up a small number of times. This sequence joins TRBV4-2 and TRBJ2-1; the D gene is possibly TRBD2 (5 bases). The CDR3 runs 13 residues. V shed 0 bases and J shed 8 bases, with 8 bases lying between them. CDR1 is LGHNA, CDR2 YNFKEQ, per germline. The DNA for the CDR3 is TGTGCCAGCAGCCAAGAAGGAGGAGATGAGCAGTTCTTC. Translation gives CASSQEGGDEQFF.

This chain links TRBV5-1 with TRBJ1-1; D gene ambiguous. The CDR3 runs 13 residues. Trimming took 0 bases from V and 7 from J, leaving 10 bases between them. In germline, CDR1 is SGHRS, CDR2 YFSETQ. CDR3 sequence reads: CASSLGAADEAFF. The CDR3 DNA follows: TGCGCCAGCAGCTTGGGAGCTGCTGATGAAGCTTTCTTT.

The chain joins TRBV20-1 to TRBJ2-4; D may be TRBD2 (6 bases). Germline V gives CDR1 DFQATT, CDR2 SNEGSKA (reference sequence). The CDR3 has 14 residues. Trimming took off 6 bases at V and 0 bases at J, with 12 bases between the two ends. This CDR3 is CSAGGGVAKNIQYF. The CDR3 DNA reads as TGCAGTGCGGGAGGAGGGGTAGCCAAAAACATTCAGTACTTC.

J is TRBJ2-1 and V is TRBV20-1, with D uncertain. The CDR3 covers 16 residues. CDR1 and CDR2 from the germline V gene are DFQATT and SNEGSKA (reference sequence). V lost 6 bases to trimming and J lost 0 bases, with 18 bases between them. CDR3 amino acids: CSAPKPILSSYNEQFF. Written as DNA, the CDR3 is TGCAGTGCCCCGAAACCCATATTAAGCTCCTACAATGAGCAGTTCTTC.

The chain carries TRBV12-3 or TRBV12-4 and TRBJ2-7; D is perhaps TRBD1 (6 bases). Trimming removed 3 bases from V and 2 bases from J, with 8 bases in between. This CDR3 contains 13 residues. The CDR3 DNA sequence: TGTGCCAGCAGTTTGGGGGACACCTACGAGCAGTACTTC. Protein sequence: CASSLGDTYEQYF.